The next 24 T cell receptor beta chains were all read from a single sample in a study of cytomegalovirus exposure and HLA in healthy donors. TCRdb keeps only in-frame clones here, not all; method: immunoSEQ multiplex PCR. The sample records hundreds of thousands of clones, roughly 90% being singletons. The sample was PBMCs. The origin of the receptors is a woman aged 18-29 years in good health and CMV-seronegative.

The chain links TRBV5-1 to TRBJ1-2, with D possibly TRBD1 on 6 matching bases. This CDR3 contains 14 residues. The V and J ends lost 1 base and 6 bases respectively, with 13 bases between them. In germline, CDR1 is SGHRS, CDR2 YFSETQ. CDR3 sequence (DNA): TGCGCCAGCAGCTTGTGGGGGGGCGAGGATGGCTACACCTTC. It specifies CASSLWGGEDGYTF.

The chain combines TRBV5-1 with TRBJ1-2; maybe TRBD1 (6 bases). The CDR3 runs 15 residues. Germline V lookup: CDR1 SGHRS, CDR2 YFSETQ. V gave up 1 base and J gave up 9 bases, with 19 bases separating them. The CDR3 spells CASSLTFQGPISYTF. DNA for the CDR3: TGCGCCAGCAGCTTGACGTTCCAGGGGCCTATCAGCTACACCTTC.

The chain joins TRBV7-9 to TRBJ2-1, with 11 nucleotides matching TRBD1. Germline V gives CDR1 SEHNR, CDR2 FQNEAQ (reference sequence). V lost 7 bases, J lost 7 bases, and 12 bases stayed unmatched. CDR3 size: 16 residues. In DNA form, the CDR3 reads TGTGCCAGCAATTTTCCCCCGGGACAGGGGGAGAATGAGCAGTTCTTC. Residues: CASNFPPGQGENEQFF.

J is TRBJ1-2 and V is TRBV27; D is perhaps TRBD1 (6 bases). This CDR3 region has 13 residues. CDR1 is MNHEY and CDR2 is SMNVEV in the germline V gene (reference sequence). V was trimmed by 6 bases and J by 3 bases, leaving 11 bases between them. CDR3: CASSNQGHYGYTF. The CDR3 DNA sequence: TGTGCCAGCAGCAACCAGGGGCACTATGGCTACACCTTC.

The sample holds one count of this clone. The J gene is TRBJ1-1, the V gene TRBV7-6, with TRBD1 identical over 7 bases. J was trimmed by 2 bases and V by 5 bases; bases with no gene match: 5. The CDR3 runs 14 residues. CDR1 is SGHVS and CDR2 is FNYEAQ in the germline V gene. In DNA, the CDR3 is TGTGCCAGCAGCCTGGGACAGTTAAACACTGAAGCTTTCTTT. This gives the protein CASSLGQLNTEAFF.

This clone has only one observation. The chain couples TRBV6-5 to TRBJ2-7, with D perhaps TRBD2 (5 bases). Per the germline V gene, CDR1 is MNHEY and CDR2 is SVGAGI. The CDR3 runs to 13 residues. The germline V and J ends were trimmed by 2 bases and 2 bases, with 7 bases remaining between them. CDR3 coding DNA: TGTGCCAGCAGTTACCTCGGGGCCTACGAGCAGTACTTC. Its protein is CASSYLGAYEQYF.

The chain has TRBV10-3 and TRBJ1-2, with D hard to call. V was shortened by 6 bases and J by 7 bases, with 3 bases between the two germline ends. The CDR3 loop spans 9 amino acids. Looked up from germline, CDR1 is ENHRY and CDR2 is SYGVKD. CDR3 sequence reads: CAISGGYTF. The DNA for the CDR3 is TGTGCCATCAGCGGTGGCTACACCTTC.

The chain is built from TRBV4-1 and TRBJ2-7; perhaps TRBD2 as D (6 bases). This CDR3 comprises 15 residues. In germline, CDR1 is MGHRA, CDR2 YSYEKL. Trimming took off 3 bases at V and 3 bases at J, with 15 bases between the two ends. In DNA, the CDR3 is TGCGCCAGCAGCCAGAGGGACTCCGACCTCTACGAGCAGTACTTC. Translating gives CASSQRDSDLYEQYF.

The chain joins TRBV18 to TRBJ2-1; TRBD2 matches 14 bases. Germline loops: CDR1 KGHSH, CDR2 LQKENI. CDR3 size: 18 residues. V was pared by 1 base and J by 0 bases, with 2 bases of the junction left unmatched. The CDR3 reads CASSPRGLAGGSYNEQFF. DNA of the CDR3: TGTGCCAGCTCACCACGAGGACTAGCGGGAGGCTCCTACAATGAGCAGTTCTTC.

The chain joins TRBV28 to TRBJ2-6; D gene uncertain. Germline assignment: CDR1 MDHEN and CDR2 SYDVKM. Trimming left V 4 bases short and J 2 bases short, with 12 bases between. The CDR3 spans 16 residues. Here the CDR3 reads CASSYPLVTGANVLTF. CDR3 in DNA: TGTGCCAGCAGTTACCCACTTGTTACTGGGGCCAACGTCCTGACTTTC.

V is TRBV2 and J is TRBJ2-7; 10 bases align to TRBD2. The CDR3 is 16 residues long. After removal of 4 bases from V and 2 bases from J, the junction contained 8 bases not matched to a gene. Germline CDR1 SNHLY, CDR2 FYNNEI. The CDR3 is CASSGTTSGNTYEQYF. CDR3 nucleotide sequence: TGTGCCAGCAGTGGCACAACTAGCGGGAATACCTACGAGCAGTACTTC.

The rearrangement uses TRBV19 and TRBJ1-1; D not certain. Trimming cost V 3 bases and J 9 bases, with 8 bases left between them. The germline CDR1 and CDR2 sequences are LNHDA and SQIVND (reference sequence). This CDR3 is 11 amino acids long. CDR3 bases: TGTGCCAGTAGTATTGAATACAAAGCTTTCTTT. Its protein is CASSIEYKAFF.

The chain links TRBV28 to TRBJ1-5; no definite D call. Per the germline V gene, CDR1 is MDHEN and CDR2 is SYDVKM. This CDR3 has 14 residues. Trimming removed 6 bases at V and 2 bases at J, with 11 bases between. The CDR3 loop is CASSPPGGNQPQHF. The CDR3 coding sequence is TGTGCCAGCAGCCCCCCCGGGGGCAATCAGCCCCAGCATTTT. The whole variable domain, remainder taken from reference TRBV28 and TRBJ1-5, is DVKVTQSSRYLVKRTGEKVFLECVQDMDHENMFWYRQDPGLGLRLIYFSYDVKMKEKGDIPEGYSVSREKKERFSLILESASTNQTSMYLCASSPPGGNQPQHFGDGTRLSIL.

This chain uses TRBV27 with TRBJ2-1, with 8 bases matching TRBD1. The CDR3 sequence is 16 residues long. Germline CDR1 reads MNHEY; CDR2 reads SMNVEV (reference sequence). V was clipped by 3 bases and J by 2 bases; unmatched bases: 6. CDR3 loop: CASSFYGQGAYNEQFF. In DNA, the CDR3 is TGTGCCAGCAGTTTCTATGGACAGGGAGCCTACAATGAGCAGTTCTTC.

The gene calls are TRBV10-3 and TRBJ2-7; 11 nucleotides line up with TRBD1. The V gene's germline CDR1 is ENHRY and CDR2 SYGVKD. This CDR3 contains 16 residues. The V segment lost 3 bases and the J segment 3 bases; nucleotides outside the gene matches: 7. The CDR3: CAISDTGTGGGYEQYF. As DNA, the CDR3 is TGTGCCATCAGTGATACCGGGACAGGGGGAGGCTACGAGCAGTACTTC.

The gene calls are TRBV10-2 and TRBJ1-1; D gene ambiguous. V was cut by 6 bases and J by 0 bases, with 14 bases left in between. The CDR3 runs 15 residues. Per the germline V gene, CDR1 is WSHSY and CDR2 is SAAADI. Here the CDR3 DNA reads TGCGCCAGCAGGAATGACGGAGGGCTGAACACTGAAGCTTTCTTT. It translates to CASRNDGGLNTEAFF.

The gene calls are TRBV5-1 and TRBJ1-4; 7 nucleotides align to TRBD1. The germline V gene encodes CDR1 SGHRS and CDR2 YFSETQ. V dropped 3 bases and J dropped 0; count of bases not matched to a gene: 5. This CDR3 comprises 16 residues. This CDR3 is CASSYWDSSTNEKLFF. Here the CDR3 DNA reads TGCGCCAGCAGCTATTGGGACAGCTCAACTAATGAAAAACTGTTTTTT.

The gene calls are TRBV5-8 and TRBJ2-7; D might be TRBD1 (7 bases). The germline V gene has CDR1 SGHTS and CDR2 YDEGEE. This CDR3 is built from 14 residues. Trimming left V 5 bases short and J 2 bases short, with 14 bases between. CDR3 in amino acids: CASSRGTAPYEQYF. CDR3 DNA sequence: TGTGCCAGCAGTCGGGGGACAGCCCCCTACGAGCAGTACTTC.

The rearrangement uses TRBV5-1 and TRBJ2-3, with D perhaps TRBD2 (7 bases). Germline lookup yields CDR1 SGHRS and CDR2 YFSETQ. Trimming stripped 4 bases from V and 3 bases from J, with 27 bases between. CDR3 length equals 19 residues. CDR3 DNA: TGCGCCAGCAGCCCCGGGGGAGGGGGTTTCGGGACCGGAACAGATACGCAGTATTTT. Amino acids: CASSPGGGGFGTGTDTQYF.

V gene TRBV2 combines with J gene TRBJ2-3, with D maybe TRBD1 (5 bases). The germline V and J ends were trimmed by 6 bases and 6 bases, with 10 bases remaining between them. The germline gives CDR1 SNHLY, CDR2 FYNNEI. There are 12 residues in the CDR3. The CDR3 loop reads CASRQDVDTQYF. Here the CDR3 DNA reads TGTGCCAGCAGACAGGATGTGGATACGCAGTATTTT.

The chain recombines TRBV7-6 with TRBJ1-5; 9 nucleotides match TRBD1. The CDR3 sequence is 14 residues long. Unmatched junction bases numbered 1, after V lost 5 bases and J lost 2 bases. Looked up from germline, CDR1 is SGHVS and CDR2 is FNYEAQ. CDR3 sequence reads: CASSRDRGNQPQHF. CDR3 coding DNA: TGTGCCAGCAGCCGGGACAGGGGCAATCAGCCCCAGCATTTT.

This chain uses TRBV25-1 with TRBJ2-7; 11 bases match TRBD1. Per the germline V gene, CDR1 is MGHDK and CDR2 is SYGVNS. V was clipped by 3 bases and J by 6 bases; unmatched bases: 10. The CDR3 consists of 16 residues. In nucleotides, the CDR3 is TGTGCCAGCAGTGAGGAACCGGGACAGGGGGACCTCGAGCAGTACTTC. Residues: CASSEEPGQGDLEQYF.

The gene calls are TRBV10-3 and TRBJ1-5; 10 bases line up with TRBD1. The length of the CDR3 is 15 residues. Germline V gene sequence: CDR1 ENHRY, CDR2 SYGVKD. With 3 bases clipped from V and 6 bases from J, the junction kept 5 bases outside the gene matches. The CDR3 coding sequence is TGTGCCATCAGTGATGGACAGGGGGGGTTTCAGCCCCAGCATTTT. The encoded protein is CAISDGQGGFQPQHF.

The chain uses TRBV5-5 and TRBJ2-7; 10 positions match TRBD1. CDR3 length: 15 amino acids. CDR1 SGHKS and CDR2 YYEKEE come from the germline V gene (reference sequence). Trimming removed 4 bases from V and 2 bases from J; junction bases left unmatched: 6. CDR3 DNA sequence: TGTGCCAGCAGCGCCCCCGGGACAGGGGCCTACGAGCAGTACTTC. It is translated as CASSAPGTGAYEQYF.